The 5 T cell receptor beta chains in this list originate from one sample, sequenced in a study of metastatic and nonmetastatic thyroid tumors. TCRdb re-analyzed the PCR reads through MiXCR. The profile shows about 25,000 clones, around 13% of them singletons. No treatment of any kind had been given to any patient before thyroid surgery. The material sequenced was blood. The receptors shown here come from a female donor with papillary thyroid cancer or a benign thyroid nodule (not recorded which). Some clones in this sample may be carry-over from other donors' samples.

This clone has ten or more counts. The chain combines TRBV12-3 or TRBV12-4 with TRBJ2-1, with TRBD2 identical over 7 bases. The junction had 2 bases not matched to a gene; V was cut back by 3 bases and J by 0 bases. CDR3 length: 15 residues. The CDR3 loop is CASSFGGSSYNEQFF. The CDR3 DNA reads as TGTGCCAGCAGTTTTGGCGGGAGCTCCTACAATGAGCAGTTCTTC.

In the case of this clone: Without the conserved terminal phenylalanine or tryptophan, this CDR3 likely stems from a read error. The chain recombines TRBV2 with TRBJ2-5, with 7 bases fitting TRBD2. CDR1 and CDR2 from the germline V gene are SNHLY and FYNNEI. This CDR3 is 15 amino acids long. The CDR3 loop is CVSKPPPGGGETQYS. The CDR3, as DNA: TGTGTCAGCAAGCCCCCCCCGGGAGGAGGAGAGACCCAGTACTCC.

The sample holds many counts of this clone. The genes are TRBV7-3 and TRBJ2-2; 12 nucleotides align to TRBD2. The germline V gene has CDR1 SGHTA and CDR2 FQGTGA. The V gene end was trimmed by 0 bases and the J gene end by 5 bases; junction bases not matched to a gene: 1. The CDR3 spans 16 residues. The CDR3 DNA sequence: TGTGCCAGCAGCTTAACTGGACTAGCGGGAACCGGGGAGCTGTTTTTT. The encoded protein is CASSLTGLAGTGELFF.

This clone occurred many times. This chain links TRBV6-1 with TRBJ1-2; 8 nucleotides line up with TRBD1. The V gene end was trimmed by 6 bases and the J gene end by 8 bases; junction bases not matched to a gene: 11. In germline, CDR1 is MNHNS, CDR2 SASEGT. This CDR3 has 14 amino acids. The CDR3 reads CASSPTRDRGGYTF. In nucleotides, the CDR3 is TGTGCCAGCAGCCCCACCCGCGACAGGGGCGGCTACACCTTC.

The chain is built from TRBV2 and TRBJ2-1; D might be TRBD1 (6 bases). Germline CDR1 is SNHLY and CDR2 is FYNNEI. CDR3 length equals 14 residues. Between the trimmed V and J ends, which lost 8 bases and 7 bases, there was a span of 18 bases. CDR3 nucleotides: TGTGCCAGCTTCCCTCGGACAGCGTGGAATGAGCAGTTCTTC. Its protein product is CASFPRTAWNEQFF.